This T cell receptor beta chain was observed in a study of blood T cell repertoires in COVID-19. Study in general: The United States, Italy and Spain were the sources of the acute and convalescent COVID-19 samples. T cells, B-cell-depleted T cells, or PBMCs provided the cDNA or gDNA that served as material.

Per the authors' pipeline: Reference gene primer amplification in the assay estimated nucleated cell counts. Libraries were prepared by immunoSEQ multiplex PCR; TCRdb keeps only in-frame clonotypes and omits some of them. D and trimming were read from the DNA, whereas the V and J calls and clone size are those reported in that table. Among around 210,000 clones listed, over 60% were seen once. The CDR3 is 15 amino acids. V was pared by 3 bases and J by 10 bases, with 12 bases of the junction left unmatched. The germline V gene encodes CDR1 MNHNS and CDR2 SASEGT. The rearrangement links TRBV6-1 to TRBJ2-1, with 7 nucleotides matching TRBD2. The source is a woman in her 70s with acute or convalescent COVID-19. The sequencing input was peripheral blood. CDR3 sequence: CASSENPLAVGEQFF. CDR3 nucleotide sequence: TGTGCCAGCAGTGAGAACCCTCTAGCGGTCGGGGAGCAGTTCTTC.